The next 3 T cell receptor beta chains were all read from a single sample in a study of T-cell reconstitution after alpha-beta-depleted transplantation in children. Preparing the TCRbeta library involved the use of unique molecular identifiers. TCRdb reanalysed the PCR reads using MiXCR and keeps one entry per CDR3 protein. Here the sample spans 780,000 or so distinct CDR3 sequences, roughly 15% being singletons. The source was PBMCs, mostly from graft donor cells, collected 360 days after TCRalphabeta/CD19-depleted stem cell transplant. Receptors were obtained from a male patient younger than 18 who had a stem cell transplant for acute lymphoblastic leukemia, so the T cells may come from the graft donor.

Worth noting for this clonotype: At one end, the junction sequence differs from germline, possibly due to a read error. The chain employs TRBV27 and TRBJ1-1; possible D gene TRBD1, 5 bases. The CDR3 sequence is 12 residues long. In germline, CDR1 is MNHEY, CDR2 SMNVEV (reference sequence). The CDR3 sequence: CASKGIGTGAFF. CDR3 nucleotide sequence: TGTGCCAGCAAGGGGATAGGCACTGGAGCTTTCTTT.

In its sample, this clonotype was seen a few times. V and J are TRBV20-1 and TRBJ2-3; 13 nucleotides agree with TRBD2. CDR3 size: 18 residues. V was pared by 4 bases and J by 0 bases, with 10 bases of the junction left unmatched. The germline V gene has CDR1 DFQATT and CDR2 SNEGSKA (reference sequence). In DNA, the CDR3 is TGCAGTGCTACGGGACTAGCGGGAACCAGAATGAGCACAGATACGCAGTATTTT. Its protein is CSATGLAGTRMSTDTQYF.

V and J are TRBV12-3 or TRBV12-4 and TRBJ2-7; 8 positions agree with TRBD1. The ends lost 4 bases at V and 4 bases at J; junction bases unmatched: 9. The CDR3 has 15 residues. The CDR3: CASSSRQGKRYEQYF. The DNA for the CDR3 is TGTGCCAGCAGTTCGCGACAGGGGAAACGATACGAGCAGTACTTC.